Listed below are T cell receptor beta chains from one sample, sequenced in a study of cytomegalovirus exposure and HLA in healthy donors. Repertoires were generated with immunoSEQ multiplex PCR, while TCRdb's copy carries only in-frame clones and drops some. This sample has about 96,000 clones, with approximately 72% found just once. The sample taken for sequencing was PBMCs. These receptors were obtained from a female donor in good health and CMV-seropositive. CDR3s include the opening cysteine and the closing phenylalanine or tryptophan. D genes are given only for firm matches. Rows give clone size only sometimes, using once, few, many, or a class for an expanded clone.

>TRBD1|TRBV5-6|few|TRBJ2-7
TGTGCCAGCAGCGCAGGGACAGGGGGCATGGCCTACGAGCAGTACTTC
CASSAGTGGMAYEQYF
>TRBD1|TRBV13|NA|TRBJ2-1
TGTGCCAGCAGCGTCCGGGACAGGGGCTACAATGAGCAGTTCTTC
CASSVRDRGYNEQFF
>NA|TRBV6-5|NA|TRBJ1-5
TGTGCCAGCAGTTACGGACAGTACAATCAGCCCCAGCATTTT
CASSYGQYNQPQHF
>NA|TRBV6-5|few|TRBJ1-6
TGTGCCAGCAGTTACGACCGAGAGGGCAATTCACCCCTCCACTTT
CASSYDREGNSPLHF
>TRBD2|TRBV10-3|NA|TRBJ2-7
TGTGCCATCAGCCCTACTAGCGGGAGCTCCTACGAGCAGTACTTC
CAISPTSGSSYEQYF
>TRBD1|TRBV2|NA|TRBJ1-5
TGTGCCAGCAGACTCGGGACAGGAGGCCAGCCCCAGCATTTT
CASRLGTGGQPQHF
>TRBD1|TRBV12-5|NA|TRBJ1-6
TGTGCTAGTGGTTTGGTGCCGTCTGGGACAGGGTATGTGATGGGGAATTCACCCCTCCACTTT
CASGLVPSGTGYVMGNSPLHF
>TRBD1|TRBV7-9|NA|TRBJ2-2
TGTGCCAGCAGCTTACGGGACAGGGGCACCGGGGAGCTGTTTTTT
CASSLRDRGTGELFF
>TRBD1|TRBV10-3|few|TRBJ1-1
TGTGCCATCAGGCGGGACAGGAACACTGAAGCTTTCTTT
CAIRRDRNTEAFF
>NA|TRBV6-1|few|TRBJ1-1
TGTGCCAGCAGTGTATCCCTACCTAGGACAGCTCCTGAAGCTTTCTTT
CASSVSLPRTAPEAFF
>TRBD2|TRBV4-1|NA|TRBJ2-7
TGCGCCAGCAGCCAAGTAAAGGCTAGCGGGGCCTACGAGCAGTACTTC
CASSQVKASGAYEQYF
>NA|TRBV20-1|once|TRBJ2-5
TGCAGTGCTAGGGGACTAGAGACCCAGTACTTC
CSARGLETQYF
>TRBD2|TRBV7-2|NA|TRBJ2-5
TGTGCCAGCAGCTTCGGAGTCGGGGGGGCCGCTGAGACCCAGTACTTC
CASSFGVGGAAETQYF
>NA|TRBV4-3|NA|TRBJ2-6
TGCGCCAGCAGCCAAGAAGGGGGGGCTGGGGCCAACGTCCTGACTTTC
CASSQEGGAGANVLTF
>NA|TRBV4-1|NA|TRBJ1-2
TGCGCCAGCAGCCAAGGTGGCAGGGACATTTATGGCTACACCTTC
CASSQGGRDIYGYTF
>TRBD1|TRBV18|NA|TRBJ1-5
TGTGCCAGCTCACCGGACAGGTCTAATGGCAATCAGCCCCAGCATTTT
CASSPDRSNGNQPQHF
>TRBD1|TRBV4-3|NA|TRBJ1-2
TGCGCCAGCAGCCAAAGATTGGTGGACAGGGCTGGCGGCTACACCTTC
CASSQRLVDRAGGYTF
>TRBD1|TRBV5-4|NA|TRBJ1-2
TGTGCCAGCAGCCCGGGGACAGCCTATGGCTACACCTTC
CASSPGTAYGYTF
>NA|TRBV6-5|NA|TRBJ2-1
TGTGCCAGCAGCCAGGGGTCGTACAATGAGCAGTTCTTC
CASSQGSYNEQFF
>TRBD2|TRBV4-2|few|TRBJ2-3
TGTGCCAGCGGGATAGCGGGAGGGCCCGTAGATACGCAGTATTTT
CASGIAGGPVDTQYF
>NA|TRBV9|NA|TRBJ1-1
TGTGCCAGCAGCGTAGTACAGAAGACTGAAGCTTTCTTT
CASSVVQKTEAFF
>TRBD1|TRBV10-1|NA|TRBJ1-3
TGCGCCAGCAGTGCCTGGGACAGGGAGGCTGGAAACACCATATATTTT
CASSAWDREAGNTIYF
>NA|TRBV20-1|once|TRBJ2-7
TGCAGTGCTAAAGGGGGCTACGAGCAGTACTTC
CSAKGGYEQYF
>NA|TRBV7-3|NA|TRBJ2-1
TGTGCCAGCAGCTTCGGGACTCGTCTACGCAATGAGCAGTTCTTC
CASSFGTRLRNEQFF
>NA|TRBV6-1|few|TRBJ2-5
TGTGCCAGCAGTGAGGTGACAGGCCAAGAGACCCAGTACTTC
CASSEVTGQETQYF
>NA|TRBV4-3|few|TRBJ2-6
TGCGCCAGCAGCCAAGATGAGGGCGGTGGGGCCAACGTCCTGACTTTC
CASSQDEGGGANVLTF